Presented here are 10 T cell receptor beta chains from one specimen sequenced in a study of HIV-infected children after antiretroviral therapy interruption. The TCR library was built from RNA with a 3' RACE protocol and unique molecular identifiers. TCRdb ran MiXCR on the 3' RACE reads and lists one entry per CDR3 protein. This sample has around 40,000 distinct CDR3 sequences, with around 7% found just once. Treatment defined: PENTA 11 planned treatment interruption arm or continuous ART arm. The source material was CD45RA+ CD4+ T cells from PBMCs, pooled from several time points, sampled from a donor given antiretroviral therapy, either interrupted or continuous. Subset meaning: naive CD4+ CD45RA+ CD45RO- T cells. Every receptor here comes from a pool of human donors with HIV.

This clonotype was counted at least ten times. This sequence joins TRBV7-9 and TRBJ2-2; 9 nucleotides match TRBD2. With V trimmed by 5 bases and J by 5 bases, 3 bases remained unmatched. CDR1 and CDR2 from the germline V gene are SEHNR and FQNEAQ (reference sequence). This CDR3 is built from 14 residues. The CDR3: CASSLSGSTGELFF. CDR3 DNA: TGTGCCAGCAGCCTTAGCGGGAGTACCGGGGAGCTGTTTTTT. The variable domain in full, completed from reference TRBV7-9 and TRBJ2-2, reads DTGVSQNPRHKITKRGQNVTFRCDPISEHNRLYWYRQTLGQGPEFLTYFQNEAQLEKSRLLSDRFSAERPKGSFSTLEIQRTEQGDSAMYLCASSLSGSTGELFFGEGSRLTVL.

This chain links TRBV6-6 with TRBJ1-2, with TRBD1 identical over 9 bases. In germline, CDR1 is MNHNY, CDR2 SVGAGI (reference sequence). The junction had 17 bases not matched to a gene; V was cut back by 8 bases and J by 10 bases. The CDR3 is made up of 15 amino acids. CDR3 loop: CASGDDRGSDSDYTF. As DNA, the CDR3 is TGTGCCAGCGGTGATGACAGGGGGTCGGACTCCGACTACACCTTC.

This clonotype was recorded a few times. The CDR3 is CSAAPSAAFFSPGPHEQFF. CDR3 sequence (DNA): TGCAGCGCGGCCCCTTCCGCGGCCTTCTTTTCCCCCGGGCCCCATGAGCAGTTCTTC. The V and J genes are TRBV29-1 and TRBJ2-1; no firm D call. From germline, CDR1 is SQVTM and CDR2 ANQGSEA. The germline V and J ends were trimmed by 7 bases and 8 bases, with 36 bases remaining between them. The CDR3 has 19 amino acids.

This clonotype was counted ten times or more. CDR3 sequence (DNA): TGTGCCAGCAGCTTAGGTAGCGGGGGCCAAGAGACCCAGTACTTC. Protein: CASSLGSGGQETQYF. The rearrangement uses TRBV7-2 and TRBJ2-5; 9 nucleotides agree with TRBD2. V shed 1 base and J 1 base; nucleotides not matched to a gene: 1. CDR3 length: 15 amino acids. Germline-derived CDR1 and CDR2 are SGHTA and FQGNSA.

At least ten counts were recorded for this clonotype. The rearrangement joins TRBV19 to TRBJ2-1, with 8 bases identical to TRBD2. V shed 6 bases and J 8 bases; nucleotides not matched to a gene: 12. The germline V gene encodes CDR1 LNHDA and CDR2 SQIVND (reference sequence). The CDR3 length is 15 residues. CDR3 coding DNA: TGTGCCAGTAGCAAAGGACCGGGGGGGGCCTATGAGCAGTTCTTC. Amino acids: CASSKGPGGAYEQFF.

Only a few counts were recorded for this clonotype. The V and J genes are TRBV18 and TRBJ2-7; D is unresolved. The V end lost 3 bases, the J end lost 0 bases, and 9 bases lay between the germline ends. Looked up from germline, CDR1 is KGHSH and CDR2 is LQKENI. There are 14 residues in the CDR3. CDR3 coding DNA: TGTGCCAGCTCACCCGACTCTAGCTCCTACGAGCAGTACTTC. Its translation: CASSPDSSSYEQYF.

This clonotype was counted at least ten times. The V and J genes are TRBV29-1 and TRBJ2-2, with a tentative D call TRBD1 (6 bases). This CDR3 has 15 amino acids. With 6 bases removed from V and 1 base from J, the gap between germline ends came to 15 bases. Germline V gene lookup returns CDR1 SQVTM and CDR2 ANQGSEA. As DNA, the CDR3 is TGCAGCGTCCGCCCGGCGACAGGGAACACCGGGGAGCTGTTTTTT. Translating it yields CSVRPATGNTGELFF.

This clonotype was seen a handful of times. This chain connects TRBV7-3 to TRBJ2-7, with 13 bases that match TRBD2. The CDR3 consists of 15 residues. V was clipped by 6 bases and J by 6 bases; unmatched bases: 8. CDR1 and CDR2 from the germline V gene are SGHTA and FQGTGA. The CDR3 spells CASRRTSGSSSEQYF. The CDR3 DNA reads as TGTGCCAGCAGGCGGACTAGCGGGAGTAGTTCCGAGCAGTACTTC.

This clonotype is medium-sized. The junction does not match germline at one end; this may be a read error. The CDR3 DNA is TGTGCCTGGAGACCCCGGACAGGGGGCGGCCAAGACACCCAGTACTTT. Translation gives CAWRPRTGGGQDTQYF. V is TRBV30 and J is TRBJ2-5; 11 nucleotides align to TRBD1. Germline lookup yields CDR1 GTSNPN and CDR2 SVGIG (reference sequence). The CDR3 has 16 residues.

In its sample, this clonotype was seen many times. The junction differs from germline at one of its ends, possibly a read error. The gene calls are TRBV29-1 and TRBJ2-7; D call uncertain. The germline CDR1 and CDR2 sequences are SQVTM and ANQGSEA. The CDR3 sequence is 9 residues long. The CDR3 DNA sequence: TGTGGTGCCTCGTATGAACAGTACTTC. It codes for CGASYEQYF.